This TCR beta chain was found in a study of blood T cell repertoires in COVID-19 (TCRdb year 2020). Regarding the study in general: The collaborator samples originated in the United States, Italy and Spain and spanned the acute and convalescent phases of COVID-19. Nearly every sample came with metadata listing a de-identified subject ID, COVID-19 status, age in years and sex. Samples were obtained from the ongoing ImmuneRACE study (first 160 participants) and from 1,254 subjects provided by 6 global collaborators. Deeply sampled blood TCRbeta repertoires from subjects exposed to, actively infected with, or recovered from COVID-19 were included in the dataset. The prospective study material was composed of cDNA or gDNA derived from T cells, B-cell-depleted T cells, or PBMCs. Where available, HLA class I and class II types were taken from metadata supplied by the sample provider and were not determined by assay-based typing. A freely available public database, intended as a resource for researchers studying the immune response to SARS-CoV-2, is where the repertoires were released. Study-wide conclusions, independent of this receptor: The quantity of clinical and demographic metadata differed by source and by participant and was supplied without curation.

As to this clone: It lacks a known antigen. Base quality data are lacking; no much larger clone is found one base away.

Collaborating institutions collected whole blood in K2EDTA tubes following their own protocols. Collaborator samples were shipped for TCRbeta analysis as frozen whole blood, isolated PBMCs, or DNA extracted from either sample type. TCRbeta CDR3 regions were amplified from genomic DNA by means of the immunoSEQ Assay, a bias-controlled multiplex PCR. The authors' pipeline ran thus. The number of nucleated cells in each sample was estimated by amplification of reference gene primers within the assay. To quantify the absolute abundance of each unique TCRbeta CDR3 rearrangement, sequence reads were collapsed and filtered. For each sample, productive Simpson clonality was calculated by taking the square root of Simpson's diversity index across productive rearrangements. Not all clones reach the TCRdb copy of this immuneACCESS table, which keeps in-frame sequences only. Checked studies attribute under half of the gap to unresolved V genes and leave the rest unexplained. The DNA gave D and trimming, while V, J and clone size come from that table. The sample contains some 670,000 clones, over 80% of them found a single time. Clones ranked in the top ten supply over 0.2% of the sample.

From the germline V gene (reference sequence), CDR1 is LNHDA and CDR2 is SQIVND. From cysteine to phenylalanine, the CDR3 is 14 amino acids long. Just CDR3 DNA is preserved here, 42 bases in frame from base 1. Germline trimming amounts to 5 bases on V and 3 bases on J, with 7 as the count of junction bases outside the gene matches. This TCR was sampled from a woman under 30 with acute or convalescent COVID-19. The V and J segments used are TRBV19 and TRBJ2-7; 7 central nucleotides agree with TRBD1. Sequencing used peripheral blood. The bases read TGTGCCAGTAGTCTTGCCGGGACAGACTACGAGCAGTACTTC. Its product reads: CASSLAGTDYEQYF.